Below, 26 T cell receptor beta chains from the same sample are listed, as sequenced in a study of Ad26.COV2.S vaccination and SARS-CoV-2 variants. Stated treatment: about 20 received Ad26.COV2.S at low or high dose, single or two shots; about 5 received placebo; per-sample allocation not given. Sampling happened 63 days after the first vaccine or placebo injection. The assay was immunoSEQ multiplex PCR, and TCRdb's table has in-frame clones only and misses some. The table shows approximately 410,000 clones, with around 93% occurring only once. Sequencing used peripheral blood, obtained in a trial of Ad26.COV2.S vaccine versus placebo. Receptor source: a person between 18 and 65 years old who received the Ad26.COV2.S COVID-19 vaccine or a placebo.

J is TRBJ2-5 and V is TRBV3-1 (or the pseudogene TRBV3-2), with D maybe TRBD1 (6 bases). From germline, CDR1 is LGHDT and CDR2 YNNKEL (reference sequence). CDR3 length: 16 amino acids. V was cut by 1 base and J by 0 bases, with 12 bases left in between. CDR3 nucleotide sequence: TGTGCCAGCAGCCAAGGGCAGGGGCGAAACCAAGAGACCCAGTACTTC. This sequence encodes CASSQGQGRNQETQYF.

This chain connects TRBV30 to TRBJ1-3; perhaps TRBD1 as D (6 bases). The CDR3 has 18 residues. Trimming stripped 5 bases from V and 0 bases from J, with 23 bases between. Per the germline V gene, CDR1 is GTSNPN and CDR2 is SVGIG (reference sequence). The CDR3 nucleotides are TGTGCCTGGGAGGGGGACTCTGGGTTAAGTATCTCTGGAAACACCATATATTTT. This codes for CAWEGDSGLSISGNTIYF.

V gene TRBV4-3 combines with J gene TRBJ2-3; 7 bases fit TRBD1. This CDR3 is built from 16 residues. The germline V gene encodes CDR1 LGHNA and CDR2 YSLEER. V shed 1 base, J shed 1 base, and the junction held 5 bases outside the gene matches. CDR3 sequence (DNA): TGCGCCAGCAGCCAAGGGACCGGGACAGGCACAGATACGCAGTATTTT. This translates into CASSQGTGTGTDTQYF.

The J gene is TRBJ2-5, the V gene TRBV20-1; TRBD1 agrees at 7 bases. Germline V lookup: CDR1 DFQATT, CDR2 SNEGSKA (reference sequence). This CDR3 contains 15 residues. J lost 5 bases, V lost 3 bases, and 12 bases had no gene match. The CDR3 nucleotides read TGCAGTGCTAGTCGACAGGGAGAGGGAGTGGAGACCCAGTACTTC. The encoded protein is CSASRQGEGVETQYF.

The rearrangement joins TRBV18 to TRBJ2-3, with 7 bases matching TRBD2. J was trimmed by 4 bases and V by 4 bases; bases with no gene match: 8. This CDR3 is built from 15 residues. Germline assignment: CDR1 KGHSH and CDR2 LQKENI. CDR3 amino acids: CASSLPYGGADTQYF. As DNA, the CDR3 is TGTGCCAGCTCACTCCCTTATGGGGGGGCAGATACGCAGTATTTT.

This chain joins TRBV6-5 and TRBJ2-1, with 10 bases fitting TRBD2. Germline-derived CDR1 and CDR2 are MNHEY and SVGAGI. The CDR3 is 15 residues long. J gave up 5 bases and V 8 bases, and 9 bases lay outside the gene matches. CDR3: CASAWSTSGHNEQFF. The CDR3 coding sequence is TGTGCCAGCGCATGGTCGACTAGCGGGCACAATGAGCAGTTCTTC.

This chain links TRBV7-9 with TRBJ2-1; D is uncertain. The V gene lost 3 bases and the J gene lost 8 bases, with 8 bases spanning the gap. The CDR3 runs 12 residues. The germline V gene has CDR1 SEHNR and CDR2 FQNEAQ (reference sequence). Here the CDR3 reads CASSLNGDEQFF. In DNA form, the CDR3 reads TGTGCCAGCAGCTTGAATGGGGATGAGCAGTTCTTC.

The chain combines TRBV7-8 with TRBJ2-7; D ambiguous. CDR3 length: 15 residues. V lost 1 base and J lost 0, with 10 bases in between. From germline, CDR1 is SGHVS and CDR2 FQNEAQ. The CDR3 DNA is TGTGCCAGCAGCTTAGAGGGCTCGAGCTCCTACGAGCAGTACTTC. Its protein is CASSLEGSSSYEQYF. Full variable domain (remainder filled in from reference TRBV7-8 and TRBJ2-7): GAGVSQSPRYKVAKRGQDVALRCDPISGHVSLFWYQQALGQGPEFLTYFQNEAQLDKSGLPSDRFFAERPEGSVSTLKIQRTQQEDSAVYLCASSLEGSSSYEQYFGPGTRLTVT.

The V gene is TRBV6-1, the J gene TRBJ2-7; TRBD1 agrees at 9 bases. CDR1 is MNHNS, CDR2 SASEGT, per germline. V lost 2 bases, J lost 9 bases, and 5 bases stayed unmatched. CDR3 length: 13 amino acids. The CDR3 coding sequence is TGTGCCAGCAGTGAATCGACAGGGGGTAGGCAGTACTTC. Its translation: CASSESTGGRQYF.

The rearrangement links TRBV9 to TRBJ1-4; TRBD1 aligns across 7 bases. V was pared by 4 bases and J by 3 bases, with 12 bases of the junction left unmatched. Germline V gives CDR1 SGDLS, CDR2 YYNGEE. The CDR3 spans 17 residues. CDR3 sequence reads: CASSRRQGNSANEKLFF. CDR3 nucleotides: TGTGCCAGCAGCAGACGACAGGGTAATTCGGCTAATGAAAAACTGTTTTTT.

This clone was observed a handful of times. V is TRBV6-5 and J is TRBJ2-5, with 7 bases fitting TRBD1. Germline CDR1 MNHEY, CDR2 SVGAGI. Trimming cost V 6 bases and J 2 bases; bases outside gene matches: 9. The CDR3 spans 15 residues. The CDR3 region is CASRNPRTGQETQYF. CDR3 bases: TGTGCCAGCAGGAATCCTCGGACAGGACAAGAGACCCAGTACTTC.

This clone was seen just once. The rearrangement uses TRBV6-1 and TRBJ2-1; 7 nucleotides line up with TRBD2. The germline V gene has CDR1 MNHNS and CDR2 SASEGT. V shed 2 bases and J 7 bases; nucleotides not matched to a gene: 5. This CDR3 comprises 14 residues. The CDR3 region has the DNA TGTGCCAGCAGTGAAAGTGCGGGGGTTAATGAGCAGTTCTTC. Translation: CASSESAGVNEQFF.

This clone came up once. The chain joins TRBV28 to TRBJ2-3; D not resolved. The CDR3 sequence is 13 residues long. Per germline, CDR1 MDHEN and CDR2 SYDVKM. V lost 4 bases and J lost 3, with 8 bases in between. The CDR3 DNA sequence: TGTGCCAGCAGTTCCATGAGGACAGATACGCAGTATTTT. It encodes CASSSMRTDTQYF.

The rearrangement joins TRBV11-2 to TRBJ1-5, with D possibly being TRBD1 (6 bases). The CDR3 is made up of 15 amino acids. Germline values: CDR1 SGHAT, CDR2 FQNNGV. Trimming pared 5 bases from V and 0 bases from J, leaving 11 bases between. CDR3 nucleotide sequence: TGTGCCAGCAGCCCGGGACAAAATAGCAATCAGCCCCAGCATTTT. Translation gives CASSPGQNSNQPQHF.

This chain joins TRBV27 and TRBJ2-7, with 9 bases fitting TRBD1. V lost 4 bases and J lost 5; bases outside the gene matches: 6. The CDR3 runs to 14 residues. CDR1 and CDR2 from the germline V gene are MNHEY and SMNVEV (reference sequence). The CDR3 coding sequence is TGTGCCAGCAGTTCTGGGACAGGGTATAACGAGCAGTACTTC. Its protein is CASSSGTGYNEQYF.

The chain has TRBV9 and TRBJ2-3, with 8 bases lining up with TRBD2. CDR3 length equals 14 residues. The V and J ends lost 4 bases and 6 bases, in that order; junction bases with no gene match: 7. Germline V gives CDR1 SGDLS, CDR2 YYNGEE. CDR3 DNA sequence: TGTGCCAGCAGCCTCAATCTAGCGGGTGATACGCAGTATTTT. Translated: CASSLNLAGDTQYF.

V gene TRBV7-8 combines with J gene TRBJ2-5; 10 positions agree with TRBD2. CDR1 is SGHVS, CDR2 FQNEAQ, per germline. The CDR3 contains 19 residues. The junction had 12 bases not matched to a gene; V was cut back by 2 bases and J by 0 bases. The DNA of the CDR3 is TGTGCCAGCAGCTTAAATGCCCTTAGCGGGGGGCCGTACCAAGAGACCCAGTACTTC. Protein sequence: CASSLNALSGGPYQETQYF.

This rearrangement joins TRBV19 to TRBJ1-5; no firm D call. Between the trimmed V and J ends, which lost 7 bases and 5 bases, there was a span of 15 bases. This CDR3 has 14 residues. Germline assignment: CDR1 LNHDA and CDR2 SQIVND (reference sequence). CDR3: CASTLRGLDQPQHF. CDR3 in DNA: TGTGCCAGTACCTTAAGAGGGTTGGATCAGCCCCAGCATTTT. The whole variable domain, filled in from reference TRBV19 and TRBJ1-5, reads DGGITQSPKYLFRKEGQNVTLSCEQNLNHDAMYWYRQDPGQGLRLIYYSQIVNDFQKGDIAEGYSVSREKKESFPLTVTSAQKNPTAFYLCASTLRGLDQPQHFGDGTRLSIL.

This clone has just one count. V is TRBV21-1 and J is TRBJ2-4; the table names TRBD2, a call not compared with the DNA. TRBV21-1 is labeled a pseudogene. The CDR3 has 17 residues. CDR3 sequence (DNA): TGTGCCAGCAGCAAAGCAGGGACTAGCGGGGGGAGGAACATTCAGTACTTC. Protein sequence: CASSKAGTSGGRNIQYF.

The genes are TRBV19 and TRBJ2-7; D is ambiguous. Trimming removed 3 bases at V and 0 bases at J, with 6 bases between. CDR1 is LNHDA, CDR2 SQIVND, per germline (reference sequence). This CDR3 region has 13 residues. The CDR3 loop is CASSMTPSYEQYF. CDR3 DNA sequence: TGTGCCAGTAGTATGACACCCTCCTACGAGCAGTACTTC.

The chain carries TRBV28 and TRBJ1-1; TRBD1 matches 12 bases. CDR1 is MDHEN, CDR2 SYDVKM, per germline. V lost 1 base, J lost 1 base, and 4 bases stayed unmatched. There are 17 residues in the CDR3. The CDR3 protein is CASSLSGTGGRNTEAFF. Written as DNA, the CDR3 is TGTGCCAGCAGTTTATCGGGGACAGGGGGCAGGAACACTGAAGCTTTCTTT.

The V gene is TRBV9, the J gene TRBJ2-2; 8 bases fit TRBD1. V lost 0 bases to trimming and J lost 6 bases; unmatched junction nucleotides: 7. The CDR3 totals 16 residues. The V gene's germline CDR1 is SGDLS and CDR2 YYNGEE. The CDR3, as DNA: TGTGCCAGCAGCGTAGGACAGGGGTTTGTGGCCGGGGAGCTGTTTTTT. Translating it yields CASSVGQGFVAGELFF.

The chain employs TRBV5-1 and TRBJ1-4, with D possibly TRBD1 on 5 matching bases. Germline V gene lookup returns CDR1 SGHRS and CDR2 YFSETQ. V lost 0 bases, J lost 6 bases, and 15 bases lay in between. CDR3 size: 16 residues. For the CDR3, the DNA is TGCGCCAGCAGCTTGGGCATCAGGGATCCCTATGAAAAACTGTTTTTT. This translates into CASSLGIRDPYEKLFF.

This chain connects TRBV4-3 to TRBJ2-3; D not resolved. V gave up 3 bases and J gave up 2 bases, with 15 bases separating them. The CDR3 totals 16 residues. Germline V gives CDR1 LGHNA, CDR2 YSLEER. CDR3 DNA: TGCGCCAGCAGCCAGAATCCTGCCTCCGACACAGATACGCAGTATTTT. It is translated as CASSQNPASDTDTQYF.

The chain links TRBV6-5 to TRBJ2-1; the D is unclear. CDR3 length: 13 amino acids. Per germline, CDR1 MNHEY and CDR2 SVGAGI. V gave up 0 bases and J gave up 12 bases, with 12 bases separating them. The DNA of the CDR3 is TGTGCCAGCAGTTACTCCCACAAGGGTGGGCAGTTCTTC. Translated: CASSYSHKGGQFF.

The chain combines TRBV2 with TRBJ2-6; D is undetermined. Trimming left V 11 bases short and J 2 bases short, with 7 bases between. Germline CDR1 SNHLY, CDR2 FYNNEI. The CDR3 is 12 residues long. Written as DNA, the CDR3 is TGTGCCGCGGCAGCTGGGGCCAACGTCCTGACTTTC. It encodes CAAAAGANVLTF.